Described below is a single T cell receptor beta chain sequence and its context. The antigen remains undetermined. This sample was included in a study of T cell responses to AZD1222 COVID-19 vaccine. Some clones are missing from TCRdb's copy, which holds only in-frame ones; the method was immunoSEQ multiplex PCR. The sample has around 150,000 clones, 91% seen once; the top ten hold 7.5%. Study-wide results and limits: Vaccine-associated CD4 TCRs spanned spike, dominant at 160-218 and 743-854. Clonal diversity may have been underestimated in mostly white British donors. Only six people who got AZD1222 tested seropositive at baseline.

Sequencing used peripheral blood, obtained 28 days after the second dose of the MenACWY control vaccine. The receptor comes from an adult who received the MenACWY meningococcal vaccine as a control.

The CDR3 is CASSLRQAYTF. In DNA, the CDR3 is TGTGCCAGCAGCTTACGACAGGCCTACACCTTC. J is TRBJ1-2 and V is TRBV5-6, with a tentative D call TRBD1 (6 bases). CDR3 length: 11 amino acids. Germline assignment: CDR1 SGHDT and CDR2 YYEEEE. Trimming stripped 2 bases from V and 10 bases from J, with 9 bases between.